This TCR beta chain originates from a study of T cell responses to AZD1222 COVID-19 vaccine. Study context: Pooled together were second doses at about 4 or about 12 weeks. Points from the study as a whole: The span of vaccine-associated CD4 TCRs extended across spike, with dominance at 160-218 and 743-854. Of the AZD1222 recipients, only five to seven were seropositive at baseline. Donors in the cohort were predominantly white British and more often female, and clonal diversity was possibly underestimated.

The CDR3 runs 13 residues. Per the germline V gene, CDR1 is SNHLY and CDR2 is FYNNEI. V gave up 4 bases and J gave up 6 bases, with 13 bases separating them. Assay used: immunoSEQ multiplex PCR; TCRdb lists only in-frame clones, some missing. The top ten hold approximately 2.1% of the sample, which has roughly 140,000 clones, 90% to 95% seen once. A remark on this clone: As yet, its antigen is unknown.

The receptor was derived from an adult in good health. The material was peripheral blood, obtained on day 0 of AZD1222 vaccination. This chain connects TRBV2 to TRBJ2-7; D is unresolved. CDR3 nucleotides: TGTGCCAGCAGTGGGACGAGTCCGATCGAGCAGTACTTC. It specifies CASSGTSPIEQYF.